Listed below are T cell receptor beta chains from one sample, sequenced in a study of CD8 T cells in ankylosing spondylitis. TCRdb reanalysed the 5' RACE reads using MiXCR and keeps one entry per CDR3 protein. The table includes about 840,000 distinct CDR3 sequences, about an eighth detected once. Material for sequencing was blood, either unsorted or a sorted T cell fraction (not recorded which). These receptors came from a male donor with ankylosing spondylitis. The CDR3 runs from the conserved cysteine through the conserved F or W. Each record gives: D gene, V gene, J gene, clone size, CDR3 protein, CDR3 DNA. D genes are given only for firm matches. For some rows the clone size is stated as once, few or many, or as a class when expanded; others skip it.

d_call: NA; v_call: TRBV27; j_call: TRBJ2-5; clone_size: few; cdr3_aa: CASSGNRDGAETQYF; cdr3_nt: TGTGCCAGCAGTGGGAACCGGGACGGTGCAGAGACCCAGTACTTC
d_call: NA; v_call: TRBV7-2; j_call: TRBJ2-5; clone_size: many; cdr3_aa: CASSLWPETQYF; cdr3_nt: TGTGCCAGCAGCTTATGGCCCGAGACCCAGTACTTC
d_call: NA; v_call: TRBV3-1; j_call: TRBJ2-5; clone_size: NA; cdr3_aa: CASSQDRPRGQTQYF; cdr3_nt: TGTGCCAGCAGCCAAGACAGGCCCCGGGGGCAGACCCAGTACTTC
d_call: NA; v_call: TRBV7-2; j_call: TRBJ2-7; clone_size: NA; cdr3_aa: CASSSGADSYEQYF; cdr3_nt: TGTGCCAGCAGCTCGGGTGCGGACTCCTACGAGCAGTACTTC
d_call: NA; v_call: TRBV27; j_call: TRBJ1-1; clone_size: many; cdr3_aa: CASKLIRQREAFF; cdr3_nt: TGTGCCAGCAAATTAATCCGACAGCGTGAAGCTTTCTTT
d_call: NA; v_call: TRBV5-1; j_call: TRBJ2-1; clone_size: few; cdr3_aa: CASSWERTSYNEQFF; cdr3_nt: TGCGCCAGCAGTTGGGAACGGACCTCCTACAATGAGCAGTTCTTC
d_call: NA; v_call: TRBV27; j_call: TRBJ2-1; clone_size: NA; cdr3_aa: CASSLVRVDEQFF; cdr3_nt: TGTGCCAGCAGTTTAGTACGGGTCGATGAGCAGTTCTTC
d_call: NA; v_call: TRBV10-3; j_call: TRBJ2-1; clone_size: many; cdr3_aa: CAISDTNANEQFF; cdr3_nt: TGTGCCATCAGTGATACCAATGCCAATGAGCAGTTCTTC
d_call: NA; v_call: TRBV4-1; j_call: TRBJ2-7; clone_size: NA; cdr3_aa: CASSQLPVYEQYF; cdr3_nt: TGCGCCAGCAGCCAACTCCCCGTTTACGAGCAGTACTTC
d_call: TRBD2; v_call: TRBV14; j_call: TRBJ2-5; clone_size: NA; cdr3_aa: CASSYGLAGETQYF; cdr3_nt: TGTGCCAGCAGCTATGGACTAGCTGGGGAGACCCAGTACTTC
d_call: NA; v_call: TRBV27; j_call: TRBJ1-1; clone_size: NA; cdr3_aa: CASSPIFRAPEAFF; cdr3_nt: TGTGCCAGCAGTCCCATCTTCAGGGCTCCTGAAGCTTTCTTT
d_call: NA; v_call: TRBV20-1; j_call: TRBJ2-4; clone_size: NA; cdr3_aa: CSAEPGSGYIQYF; cdr3_nt: TGCAGTGCAGAACCGGGGTCCGGGTACATTCAGTACTTC
d_call: NA; v_call: TRBV12-3/TRBV12-4; j_call: TRBJ1-3; clone_size: many; cdr3_aa: CASILGGTNTIYF; cdr3_nt: NA
d_call: TRBD1; v_call: TRBV20-1; j_call: TRBJ1-1; clone_size: NA; cdr3_aa: CSARERDRLRNTEAFF; cdr3_nt: TGCAGTGCTAGAGAACGGGACAGGCTCCGGAACACTGAAGCTTTCTTT
d_call: NA; v_call: TRBV10-3; j_call: TRBJ2-5; clone_size: NA; cdr3_aa: CAISERASKATQYF; cdr3_nt: TGTGCCATCAGTGAAAGGGCCAGCAAGGCGACCCAGTACTTC
d_call: TRBD1; v_call: TRBV20-1; j_call: TRBJ1-5; clone_size: NA; cdr3_aa: CSASRGGQGLAQHF; cdr3_nt: TGCAGTGCTTCCCGAGGGGGCCAGGGGCTGGCCCAGCATTTT
d_call: NA; v_call: TRBV4-2; j_call: TRBJ2-3; clone_size: NA; cdr3_aa: CASRLGASTDTQYF; cdr3_nt: TGTGCCAGCCGTCTTGGGGCTAGCACAGATACGCAGTATTTT
d_call: NA; v_call: TRBV6-6; j_call: TRBJ2-1; clone_size: many; cdr3_aa: CASSNTGLEQFF; cdr3_nt: TGTGCCAGCAGTAATACAGGACTTGAGCAGTTCTTC
d_call: NA; v_call: TRBV29-1; j_call: TRBJ1-2; clone_size: few; cdr3_aa: CSVLMFEGGYGYTF; cdr3_nt: TGCAGCGTATTGATGTTTGAGGGGGGCTATGGCTACACCTTC
d_call: NA; v_call: TRBV10-3; j_call: TRBJ1-5; clone_size: few; cdr3_aa: CATDPVGGNQPQHF; cdr3_nt: TGTGCCACCGACCCTGTAGGGGGCAATCAGCCCCAGCATTTT